This TCR beta chain was captured in a study of blood T cells in healthy people across ages (dated by TCRdb to the mid-2010s). For the study in its entirety: In model experiments, roughly one uniquely barcoded TCR beta cDNA molecule per two T cells was captured by template switching. To track age-related changes in TCR beta repertoire diversity, the study relied on deep sequencing normalized with unique cDNA molecular identifiers. Four age groups were formed from the donors: young (average approximately 15 years), middle-aged (more than 35), aged (62) and long-lived (around 80). To avoid experimental bias, donors of different ages were distributed randomly across sequencing lanes. Using the same blood draw, the study looked at two additional independent replicas of 1 million unique cDNA reads for two donors, one aged 18 to 30 and the other aged 80 or older. Overall results and qualifications from the work: Total diversity estimates from one million sequenced T cells were considered lower bounds and underestimates. As age increased, observed TCR beta diversity per million T cells dropped in a roughly linear way, and a significant reduction was already evident by age about 40. Since profiling was done on bulk unsorted PBMCs, naive and antigen-experienced compartments could not be conclusively compared. Because donor CMV infection status was unknown, age-related changes in expanded clonotypes were potentially confounded. Compared with the aged group, more naive CD4+ T cells, fewer expanded clones and increased TCR diversity were shown by the long-lived group, suggesting age selection. There was a strong correlation between observed TCR beta diversity and the percentage of naive T cells measured by flow cytometry.

The library was produced with 5' RACE. A second roughly 7 to 12 cycle PCR used a sample-barcoded 5' primer and a J-beta primer mix. A template-switch 5' adaptor carrying 12 random nucleotides introduced a unique molecular identifier onto each TCR beta cDNA molecule. Each sample yielded at least 3 million CDR3-containing paired-end reads. First-strand cDNA was synthesized from all RNA with the Mint cDNA synthesis kit, primed by a TRBC-specific oligonucleotide. Following uracil-DNA glycosylase treatment, all cDNA underwent a first 18-cycle PCR with the universal primers M1SS and BC2_uni_R. The published analysis was carried out like this. For normalization, 1 million high-quality reads, each with a distinct molecular identifier, were randomly selected from each sample. Reads sharing molecular identifiers were discarded rather than binned into consensus sequences. MiTCR, run with a Q25 quality threshold and the strictest error-elimination algorithm, handled CDR3 identification, clonotype clustering and error correction. A nonparametric unseen species model with Euler transformation was used to estimate a lower bound on total TCR beta diversity. TCRdb redid the processing of the public reads, applying fastp at Q25 and MiXCR, and retained in-frame beta chains. Rows are unified per CDR3 protein, each entry keeping the most common DNA and genes. The V and J calls shown here were made by TCRdb, not taken from the authors' results. This sample is represented by over 1,500,000 distinct CDR3 sequences; about two fifths of them were singletons. The ten most abundant clones make up about 21% of the sample.

Worth noting for this clonotype: This receptor's antigen is unknown. The input lacks base qualities; no much larger clone sits a single base away.

The CDR1 and CDR2 encoded by the germline V gene (reference sequence) are SEHNR and FQNEAQ. The CDR3 runs 14 residues from the cysteine to the phenylalanine. The DNA shown is the 42-base CDR3, in frame from base 1. V is pared back by 6 bases and J by 4 bases, with 15 bases lying between the germline termini. Donors were about 36 systemically healthy Caucasian individuals from Russia aged roughly 6 to 90 years. Around 10 milliliters of peripheral blood were drawn from each donor into EDTA-treated Vacutainer tubes. PBMCs were isolated by Ficoll-Paque density-gradient centrifugation, with at least 6 million obtained per sample. Trizol reagent was used to extract total RNA from PBMCs, with at least 6 micrograms per sample. The percentages of naive CD45RAhigh/CD27high T cells were determined by flow cytometry on a PBMC aliquot from every donor.

This receptor was identified in a human donor in good health. Sequencing was done on a sample of blood. Recombination linked TRBV7-9 to TRBJ2-5, with the D call perhaps TRBD1 or TRBD2, as 5 bases match in each case. The sequenced DNA is TGTGCCAGCAGGCTGGACGAGGGACCAGAGACCCAGTACTTC. The resulting protein is CASRLDEGPETQYF.